This is a list of T cell receptor beta chains from one sample in a study of graft-versus-host responses after intestinal transplantation. No cognate antigen is known for these TCRs. The assay was immunoSEQ multiplex PCR, and TCRdb's table has in-frame clones only and misses some. The sample records 100,000 or so clones, roughly nine tenths being singletons. Sequenced here: unstimulated CD4+ T cells sorted from spleen or lymph node cells, sampled before transplant. All receptors come from a human donor who was the organ donor for an intestinal transplant. Both conserved end residues are part of each CDR3. The order of the fields is D gene, J gene, clone size, V gene, CDR3 DNA, CDR3 protein. A D gene is named only where the DNA matches it firmly. Size is omitted from some rows. Given values are once, few, many or a class for expanded clones.

d_gene: -
j_gene: TRBJ2-5
abundance: -
v_gene: TRBV7-8
CDR3nt: TGTGCCAGCAGCCAAGGACGAAGACAGGCCCTGCGAGAGACCCAGTACTTC
CDR3aa: CASSQGRRQALRETQYF

d_gene: -
j_gene: TRBJ1-3
abundance: few
v_gene: TRBV7-2
CDR3nt: TGTGCCAGCAGCATCCATCCAGGGATCTCTGGAAACACCATATATTTT
CDR3aa: CASSIHPGISGNTIYF

d_gene: -
j_gene: TRBJ1-6
abundance: -
v_gene: TRBV4-3
CDR3nt: TGCGCCAGCAGCCAAGGGGGAGATAATTCACCCCTCCACTTT
CDR3aa: CASSQGGDNSPLHF

d_gene: TRBD1
j_gene: TRBJ1-1
abundance: once
v_gene: TRBV29-1
CDR3nt: TGCAGCGTTAAGGGGACAGTTGAAGCTTTCTTT
CDR3aa: CSVKGTVEAFF

d_gene: -
j_gene: TRBJ2-6
abundance: -
v_gene: TRBV7-9
CDR3nt: TGTGCCGGCGGATTGTGGGACATTCGAGTATCTCGGGCCAACGTCCTGACTTTC
CDR3aa: CAGGLWDIRVSRANVLTF

d_gene: -
j_gene: TRBJ1-1
abundance: -
v_gene: TRBV5-6
CDR3nt: TGTGCCAGCAGTACGGGACGGAGGGACACTGAAGCTTTCTTT
CDR3aa: CASSTGRRDTEAFF

d_gene: TRBD1
j_gene: TRBJ2-7
abundance: -
v_gene: TRBV4-2
CDR3nt: TGTGCCAGCAGCCGCCTTACAGGGGGCGCCTACGAGCAGTACTTC
CDR3aa: CASSRLTGGAYEQYF

d_gene: TRBD1
j_gene: TRBJ1-5
abundance: -
v_gene: TRBV6-5
CDR3nt: TGTGCCAGCAGCCTCACAGGGGACGCACGGCAGCCCCAGCATTTT
CDR3aa: CASSLTGDARQPQHF

d_gene: TRBD1
j_gene: TRBJ2-2
abundance: -
v_gene: TRBV7-3
CDR3nt: TGTGCCAGCAGCGCATCAGGGGGCGGCGGGGAGCTGTTTTTT
CDR3aa: CASSASGGGGELFF

d_gene: TRBD1
j_gene: TRBJ1-4
abundance: -
v_gene: TRBV9
CDR3nt: TGTGCCAGCAGCGCGGGACAGGGTTATGAAAAACTGTTTTTT
CDR3aa: CASSAGQGYEKLFF

d_gene: TRBD1
j_gene: TRBJ1-5
abundance: -
v_gene: TRBV6-5
CDR3nt: TGTGCCAGCAGGACCACAGGGGGGGGCAATCAGCCCCAGCATTTT
CDR3aa: CASRTTGGGNQPQHF

d_gene: -
j_gene: TRBJ2-7
abundance: -
v_gene: TRBV25-1
CDR3nt: TGTGCCAGCAGTGAGAGGTACGAGCAGTACTTC
CDR3aa: CASSERYEQYF

d_gene: -
j_gene: TRBJ1-1
abundance: once
v_gene: TRBV11-2
CDR3nt: TGTGCCAGCAGTTTACAGGGTGTCGGTGAAGCTTTCTTT
CDR3aa: CASSLQGVGEAFF

d_gene: TRBD2
j_gene: TRBJ2-3
abundance: once
v_gene: TRBV28
CDR3nt: TGTGCCAGCAGAAAACTAGCGGGCGGGGCAGATACGCAGTATTTT
CDR3aa: CASRKLAGGADTQYF

d_gene: -
j_gene: TRBJ2-1
abundance: -
v_gene: TRBV7-9
CDR3nt: TGTGCCAGCAGCTTGGGCCGGGAGTACAATGAGCAGTTCTTC
CDR3aa: CASSLGREYNEQFF

d_gene: -
j_gene: TRBJ2-7
abundance: -
v_gene: TRBV5-1
CDR3nt: TGCGCCAGCAGCGAAGGGACTCTGGGGGAGCAGTACTTC
CDR3aa: CASSEGTLGEQYF